This T cell receptor (beta chain) was observed in a study of T cells in Graves' hyperthyroidism and ophthalmopathy. Study-level findings and limits: Before onset, by a median of approximately 6.8 months, the model predicted ophthalmopathy. Ophthalmopathy was distinguished from stable hyperthyroidism by 13 V-J signatures.

What was amplified from RNA transcripts were TCR beta CDR3 regions. The TCR CDR3 was amplified in a first-round RT-PCR using the HTBI primer set. TCRdb re-analysed the multiplex PCR reads in MiXCR, keeping a single row per CDR3 protein. The data show approximately 400,000 distinct CDR3 sequences, around 15% seen once. Clinical symptoms, serum thyroxine and TRAb, thyroid ultrasound and orbital computed tomography were used for the diagnoses. Cells are PBMCs isolated from more than 8.5 ml of fresh blood. This clonotype was seen many times. The target antigen is unknown. Per the germline V gene, CDR1 is SGHAT and CDR2 is FQNNGV. The CDR3 is 16 amino acids. The germline V and J ends were trimmed by 3 bases and 2 bases, with 17 bases remaining between them.

The receptor was isolated from a man in his fifties with Graves' ophthalmopathy. This sequence joins TRBV11-2 and TRBJ2-7; tentative D call: TRBD1 (6 bases). Material for sequencing was blood. This CDR3 is CASSLKTGPDTYEQYF. Written as DNA, the CDR3 is TGTGCCAGCAGCTTGAAAACAGGGCCCGACACCTACGAGCAGTACTTC.